This passage covers 16 T cell receptor beta chains from one sample sequenced in a study of Ad26.COV2.S vaccination and SARS-CoV-2 variants. Treatment specified: around 19 received Ad26.COV2.S at low or high dose, single or two shots; a few received placebo; per-sample allocation not given. Sampling took place 63 days after the first vaccine or placebo injection. Only in-frame clones appear in the TCRdb table, and some are missing; sequencing was by immunoSEQ multiplex PCR. The profile shows around 370,000 clones, approximately 84% of them singletons. The sequenced sample was peripheral blood, obtained in a trial of Ad26.COV2.S vaccine versus placebo. Receptors were obtained from a person between 18 and 65 years old who received the Ad26.COV2.S COVID-19 vaccine or a placebo.

The chain links TRBV10-3 to TRBJ2-1; TRBD2 aligns across 10 bases. With V trimmed by 6 bases and J by 8 bases, 13 bases remained unmatched. Germline V gene data show CDR1 as ENHRY and CDR2 as SYGVKD. There are 16 residues in the CDR3. Here the CDR3 reads CAIRAFTSGVRDEQFF. For the CDR3, the DNA is TGTGCCATCAGGGCTTTTACTAGCGGGGTTCGGGATGAGCAGTTCTTC.

The genes are TRBV2 and TRBJ1-6; D is undetermined. CDR1 is SNHLY, CDR2 FYNNEI, per germline. Trimming removed 0 bases from V and 10 bases from J, with 1 base in between. The CDR3 contains 11 residues. As DNA, the CDR3 is TGTGCCAGCAGTGAAGCATCACCCCTCCACTTT. Encoded protein: CASSEASPLHF.

The chain links TRBV20-1 to TRBJ2-7, with 12 nucleotides matching TRBD2. The germline V gene has CDR1 DFQATT and CDR2 SNEGSKA (reference sequence). Trimming at V came to 4 bases and at J to 6 bases, leaving 16 bases not matched to a gene. CDR3 length: 17 amino acids. DNA for the CDR3: TGCAGTGCTATTGACAGGGGTAAGGCTAGCGGGAGGGGCGAGCAGTACTTC. This translates into CSAIDRGKASGRGEQYF.

This clone was detected only once. The V call is TRBV5-4, the J call TRBJ2-3; D is possibly TRBD2 (6 bases). The V end lost 4 bases, the J end lost 2 bases, and 14 bases lay between the germline ends. The CDR3 consists of 15 residues. Per the germline V gene, CDR1 is SGHNT and CDR2 is YYREEE (reference sequence). The CDR3 loop is CASSRRDFSTDTQYF. CDR3 DNA sequence: TGTGCCAGCAGCCGCCGGGACTTTTCCACAGATACGCAGTATTTT.

DNA for the CDR3: TGTGCCAGCAGTACATCGAACGGCCTCTACGAGCAGTACTTC. It specifies CASSTSNGLYEQYF. J is TRBJ2-7 and V is TRBV28; D gene ambiguous. The V end was cut by 5 bases, the J end by 3 bases, with 14 bases between. CDR1 and CDR2 from the germline V gene are MDHEN and SYDVKM. CDR3 length: 14 residues.

The chain has TRBV5-6 and TRBJ1-1, with a tentative D call TRBD1 (5 bases). Germline V gives CDR1 SGHDT, CDR2 YYEEEE. CDR3 size: 14 residues. The V end lost 3 bases, the J end lost 0 bases, and 9 bases lay between the germline ends. The CDR3 DNA is TGTGCCAGCAGCTCCTCGACAGTGAACACTGAAGCTTTCTTT. It encodes CASSSSTVNTEAFF.

This clone appeared a few times. CDR3: CASSQVTYYEQYF. The CDR3 coding sequence is TGCGCCAGCAGCCAAGTGACCTACTACGAGCAGTACTTC. The rearrangement uses TRBV4-1 and TRBJ2-7; D ambiguous. The germline gives CDR1 MGHRA, CDR2 YSYEKL. This CDR3 comprises 13 residues. The V end was cut by 1 base, the J end by 3 bases, with 7 bases between.

The J gene is TRBJ2-1, the V gene TRBV24-1; 9 nucleotides agree with TRBD1. The trim removed 3 bases at V and 8 bases at J, leaving 7 bases unmatched. Germline assignment: CDR1 KGHDR and CDR2 SFDVKD. There are 15 residues in the CDR3. CDR3 loop: CATSDTGQGADEQFF. CDR3 DNA sequence: TGTGCCACCAGTGATACGGGACAGGGCGCGGATGAGCAGTTCTTC.

This clone was detected only once. The CDR3 protein is CASSPAGTGLTEAFF. CDR3 nucleotides: TGCGCCAGCAGCCCCGCCGGGACAGGCCTCACTGAAGCTTTCTTT. The chain carries TRBV4-3 and TRBJ1-1; 8 nucleotides agree with TRBD1. CDR1 is LGHNA, CDR2 YSLEER, per germline. The CDR3 is made up of 15 amino acids. V dropped 4 bases and J dropped 4; count of bases not matched to a gene: 8.

The chain recombines TRBV28 with TRBJ2-7; 9 positions match TRBD2. Germline V gives CDR1 MDHEN, CDR2 SYDVKM. With V trimmed by 5 bases and J by 4 bases, 6 bases remained unmatched. The CDR3 consists of 14 residues. CDR3 in amino acids: CASSVQREAYEQYF. The CDR3 DNA sequence: TGTGCCAGCAGTGTTCAGCGGGAGGCGTACGAGCAGTACTTC.

The chain is built from TRBV2 and TRBJ2-7; 13 bases align to TRBD2. This CDR3 contains 16 residues. V gave up 8 bases and J gave up 1 base; unmatched junction bases: 8. Germline assignment: CDR1 SNHLY and CDR2 FYNNEI. The CDR3: CASRTSGSGPSYEQYF. DNA of the CDR3: TGTGCCAGCCGGACTAGCGGGAGTGGTCCGTCCTACGAGCAGTACTTC.

The chain joins TRBV7-2 to TRBJ2-2; TRBD2 aligns across 12 bases. This CDR3 is built from 15 residues. Per germline, CDR1 SGHTA and CDR2 FQGNSA. The V segment lost 5 bases and the J segment 4 bases; nucleotides outside the gene matches: 2. The CDR3 region has the DNA TGTGCCAGCAGCGGGACTAGCGGGCCCACCGGGGAGCTGTTTTTT. It codes for CASSGTSGPTGELFF. The whole variable domain, remainder taken from reference TRBV7-2 and TRBJ2-2, is GAGVSQSPSNKVTEKGKDVELRCDPISGHTALYWYRQSLGQGLEFLIYFQGNSAPDKSGLPSDRFSAERTGGSVSTLTIQRTQQEDSAVYLCASSGTSGPTGELFFGEGSRLTVL.

The chain combines TRBV30 with TRBJ2-5; D is tentatively TRBD1 or TRBD2 (5 bases each). The germline V gene has CDR1 GTSNPN and CDR2 SVGIG (reference sequence). The CDR3 totals 14 residues. V was cut by 8 bases and J by 2 bases, with 18 bases left in between. The CDR3 coding sequence is TGTGCCAGCACTTCAGGATGGGGGCAAGAGACCCAGTACTTC. Its translation: CASTSGWGQETQYF. Using reference TRBV30 and TRBJ2-5 for the parts outside the CDR3, the full variable domain is SQTIHQWPATLVQPVGSPLSLECTVEGTSNPNLYWYRQAAGRGLQLLFYSVGIGQISSEVPQNLSASRPQDRQFILSSKKLLLSDSGFYLCASTSGWGQETQYFGPGTRLLVL.

This clone was found once. The chain carries TRBV6-1 and TRBJ1-3; D unclear. Germline assignment: CDR1 MNHNS and CDR2 SASEGT. This CDR3 spans 17 amino acids. Trimming removed 4 bases from V and 4 bases from J, with 20 bases in between. CDR3 nucleotides: TGTGCCAGCAGTGTCCCACCTGGACGGAACTTCGGAAACACCATATATTTT. It yields the protein CASSVPPGRNFGNTIYF.

Remarks on this clone: An end of the junction differs from the germline gene, which may be a read error. This sequence joins TRBV7-7 and TRBJ2-1; 7 positions agree with TRBD2. The CDR3 runs 14 residues. Germline V CDR1 and CDR2: SSHAT, FNYEAQ (reference sequence). As DNA, the CDR3 is TGTGCTAGCAGCTTAGAAAGGGGAGGGGTTGAGCAGTTCTTC. This translates into CASSLERGGVEQFF.

This chain links TRBV11-2 with TRBJ2-7; the D is unclear. The CDR3 runs to 15 residues. The V end lost 3 bases, the J end lost 2 bases, and 14 bases lay between the germline ends. Per germline, CDR1 SGHAT and CDR2 FQNNGV. The CDR3 DNA follows: TGTGCCAGCAGCTTTCCGAAGGGTGCCCCCTACGAGCAGTACTTC. Translation: CASSFPKGAPYEQYF. The variable domain in full, completed from reference TRBV11-2 and TRBJ2-7, reads EAGVAQSPRYKIIEKRQSVAFWCNPISGHATLYWYQQILGQGPKLLIQFQNNGVVDDSQLPKDRFSAERLKGVDSTLKIQPAKLEDSAVYLCASSFPKGAPYEQYFGPGTRLTVT.